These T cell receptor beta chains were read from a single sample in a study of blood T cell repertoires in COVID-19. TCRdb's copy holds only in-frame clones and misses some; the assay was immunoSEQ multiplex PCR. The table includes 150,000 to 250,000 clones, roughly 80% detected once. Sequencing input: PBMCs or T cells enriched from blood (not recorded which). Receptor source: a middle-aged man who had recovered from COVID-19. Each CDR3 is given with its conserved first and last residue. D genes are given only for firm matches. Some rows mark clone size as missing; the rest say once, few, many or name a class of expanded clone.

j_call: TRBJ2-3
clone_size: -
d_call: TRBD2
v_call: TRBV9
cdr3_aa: CASSWTSGRADTQYF
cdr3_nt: TGTGCCAGCAGTTGGACTAGCGGGAGAGCAGATACGCAGTATTTT

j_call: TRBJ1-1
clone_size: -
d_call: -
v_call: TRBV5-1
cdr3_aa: CASSPDSIFMNTEAFF
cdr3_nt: TGCGCCAGCAGCCCGGACAGTATATTCATGAACACTGAAGCTTTCTTT

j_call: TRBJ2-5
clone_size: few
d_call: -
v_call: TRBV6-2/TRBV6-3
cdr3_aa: CASSHGTGQTQYF
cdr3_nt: TGTGCCAGCAGCCATGGAACAGGGCAGACCCAGTACTTC

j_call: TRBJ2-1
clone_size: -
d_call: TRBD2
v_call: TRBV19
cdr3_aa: CASSPRGAGGGNEQFF
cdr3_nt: TGTGCCAGTAGTCCCCGGGGAGCGGGAGGCGGCAATGAGCAGTTCTTC

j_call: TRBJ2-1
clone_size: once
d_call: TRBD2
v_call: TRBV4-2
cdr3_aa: CASSQDASGSRGEQFF
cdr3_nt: TGTGCCAGCAGCCAAGACGCTAGCGGGAGTCGGGGTGAGCAGTTCTTC

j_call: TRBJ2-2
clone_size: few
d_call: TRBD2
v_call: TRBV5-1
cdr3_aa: CASSPGLALSGELFF
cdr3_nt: TGCGCCAGCAGCCCGGGACTAGCCTTGAGCGGGGAGCTGTTTTTT

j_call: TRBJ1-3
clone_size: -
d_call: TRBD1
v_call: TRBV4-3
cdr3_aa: CASSPEGGTGTGNTIYF
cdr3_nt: TGCGCCAGCAGCCCTGAAGGCGGGACAGGGACTGGAAACACCATATATTTT

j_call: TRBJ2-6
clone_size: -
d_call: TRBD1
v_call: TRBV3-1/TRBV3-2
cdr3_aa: CASSPGTGDSGANVLTF
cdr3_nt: TGTGCCAGCAGCCCCGGGACAGGGGACTCTGGGGCCAACGTCCTGACTTTC

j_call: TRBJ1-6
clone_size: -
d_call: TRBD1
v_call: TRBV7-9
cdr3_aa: CASSLAPGQGDSPLHF
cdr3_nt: TGTGCCAGCAGCTTAGCCCCGGGACAGGGAGATTCACCCCTCCACTTT

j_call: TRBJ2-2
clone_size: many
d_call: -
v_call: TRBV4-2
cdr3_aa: CASSLIGGTGELFF
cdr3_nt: TGTGCCAGCAGCCTTATCGGGGGCACCGGGGAGCTGTTTTTT

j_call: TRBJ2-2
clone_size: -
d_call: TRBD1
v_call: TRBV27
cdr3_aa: CAVRDRPTGELFF
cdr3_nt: TGTGCCGTAAGGGACAGGCCTACGGGGGAGCTGTTTTTT